This T cell receptor beta chain is drawn from a study of cytomegalovirus exposure and HLA in healthy donors. The primer mix had 60 Vbeta and 13 Jbeta primers. TCRdb keeps only in-frame clones here, not all; method: immunoSEQ multiplex PCR. This table holds some 90,000 clones, about four fifths found once. Input material: PBMCs. The TCR originated in a middle-aged woman in good health and CMV-seronegative.

The CDR3 spells CASSFGGRNTGELFF. CDR3 DNA sequence: TGTGCCAGCAGCTTCGGGGGGCGAAACACCGGGGAGCTGTTTTTT. The chain uses TRBV5-4 and TRBJ2-2; possibly TRBD2 for D (7 bases). With 2 bases removed from V and 2 bases from J, the gap between germline ends came to 10 bases. The V gene's germline CDR1 is SGHNT and CDR2 YYREEE (reference sequence). The CDR3 extends over 15 amino acids.